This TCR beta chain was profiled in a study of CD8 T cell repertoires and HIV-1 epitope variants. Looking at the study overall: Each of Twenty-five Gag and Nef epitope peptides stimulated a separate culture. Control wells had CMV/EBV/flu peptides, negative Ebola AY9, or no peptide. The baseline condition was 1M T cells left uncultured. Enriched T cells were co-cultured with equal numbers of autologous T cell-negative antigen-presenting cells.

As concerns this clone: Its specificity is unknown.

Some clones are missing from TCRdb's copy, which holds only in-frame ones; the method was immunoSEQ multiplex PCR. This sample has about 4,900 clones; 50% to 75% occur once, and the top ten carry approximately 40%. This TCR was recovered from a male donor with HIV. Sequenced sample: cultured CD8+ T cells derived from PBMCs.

CDR3: CASRPARGQVADTQYF. CDR3 sequence (DNA): TGTGCCAGCAGACCAGCCCGGGGGCAGGTCGCAGATACGCAGTATTTT. The V gene is TRBV28, the J gene TRBJ2-3; tentatively, D is TRBD1 or TRBD2 (6 bases each). The CDR3 consists of 16 residues. Germline V gene data show CDR1 as MDHEN and CDR2 as SYDVKM. V was clipped by 6 bases and J by 4 bases, with 20 bases between them. Full variable domain (remainder filled in from reference TRBV28 and TRBJ2-3): DVKVTQSSRYLVKRTGEKVFLECVQDMDHENMFWYRQDPGLGLRLIYFSYDVKMKEKGDIPEGYSVSREKKERFSLILESASTNQTSMYLCASRPARGQVADTQYFGPGTRLTVL.